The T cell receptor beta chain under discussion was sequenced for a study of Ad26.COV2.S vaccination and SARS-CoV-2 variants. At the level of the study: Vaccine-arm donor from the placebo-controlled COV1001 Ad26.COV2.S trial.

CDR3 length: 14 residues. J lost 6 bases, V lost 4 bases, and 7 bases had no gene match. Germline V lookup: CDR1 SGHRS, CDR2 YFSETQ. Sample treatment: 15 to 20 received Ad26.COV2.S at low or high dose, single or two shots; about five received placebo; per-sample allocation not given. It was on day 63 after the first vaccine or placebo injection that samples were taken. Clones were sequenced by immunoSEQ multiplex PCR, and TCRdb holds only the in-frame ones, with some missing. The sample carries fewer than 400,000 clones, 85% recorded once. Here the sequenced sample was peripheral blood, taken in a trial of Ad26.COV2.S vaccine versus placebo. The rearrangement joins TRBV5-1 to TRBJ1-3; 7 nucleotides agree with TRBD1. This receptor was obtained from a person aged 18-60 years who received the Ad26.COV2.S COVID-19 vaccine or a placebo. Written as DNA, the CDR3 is TGCGCCAGCAGCCGGGACAGAGATTTAAACACCATATATTTT. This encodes CASSRDRDLNTIYF.